Given below is one T cell receptor (beta chain) in context. Antigen specificity is unknown. Data came from immunoSEQ multiplex PCR; TCRdb stores just in-frame clones and leaves some out. In the table there are roughly 48,000 clones, 75% to 95% of which are singletons. Per the germline V gene, CDR1 is SGDLS and CDR2 is YYNGEE. The CDR3 spans 22 residues. V was pared by 4 bases and J by 0 bases, with 29 bases between. Documented time point: week 11, during vaccination. In the vaccine, a single dose held 300 ug of the mutant IDH1 20-mer peptide, along with topical imiquimod. New WHO grade 3 or 4 IDH1-mutant, ATRX-lost astrocytomas were present in all donors. These data belong to a study of a mutant IDH1 vaccine in newly diagnosed glioma. Study-level background: Most had both radiotherapy and temozolomide beforehand; others had only one. Study-level results: Among patients, 80% to 95% showed immune responses induced by the vaccine.

The source material was PBMCs, sampled from a glioma patient whose treatment included an IDH1 peptide vaccine. The V call is TRBV9, the J call TRBJ2-6; D not resolved. The clonotype originates from a man aged 45 to 65 with glioma. Written as DNA, the CDR3 is TGTGCCAGCAGCCCAGCAGGTTTGATTGGTTGGACGGAATCCTCTGGGGCCAACGTCCTGACTTTC. Protein sequence: CASSPAGLIGWTESSGANVLTF. Full variable domain (missing parts from reference TRBV9 and TRBJ2-6): DSGVTQTPKHLITATGQRVTLRCSPRSGDLSVYWYQQSLDQGLQFLIQYYNGEERAKGNILERFSAQQFPDLHSELNLSSLELGDSALYFCASSPAGLIGWTESSGANVLTFGAGSRLTVL.